This T cell receptor (beta chain) emerged from a study of regulatory T cells in long-lasting Graves disease. Relying on iRepertoire HTBI primers and Arm-PCR of CDR3 regions, the team built TCR beta libraries. TCRdb ran MiXCR on the multiplex PCR reads and lists one entry per CDR3 protein. In the table there are 400,000 to 500,000 distinct CDR3 sequences, about 14% of which are singletons. The trim removed 4 bases at V and 2 bases at J, leaving 17 bases unmatched. The CDR3 totals 20 residues. Looked up from germline, CDR1 is SGHVS and CDR2 is FNYEAQ. Time point meaning: newly diagnosed GD, antithyroid drugs for less than 3 months. Isolated PBMC RNA provided the starting material for the TCR library. The same sample was also studied in work on T cells in Graves' hyperthyroidism and ophthalmopathy.

The genes are TRBV7-6 and TRBJ2-5; TRBD2 aligns across 12 bases. This receptor was obtained from a woman aged 50 to 60 with Graves disease. The sample here was peripheral blood mononuclear cells (PBMCs), taken at new diagnosis, from a patient treated with antithyroid drugs. The CDR3 loop is CASSSLDRLAGGGLQETQYF. In nucleotides, the CDR3 is TGTGCCAGCAGCTCCCTAGATCGGCTAGCGGGAGGGGGACTACAAGAGACCCAGTACTTC.